This is a list of T cell receptor beta chains from one sample in a study of CD8 T cells in Susac syndrome. TCRdb re-derived calls from the immunoSEQ multiplex PCR reads in MiXCR, one entry per CDR3 protein. The data contain approximately 260,000 distinct CDR3 sequences, less than 96% of them singletons. The sample comprised CD4+ T cells from PBMCs. The source is a human donor with Susac syndrome. Both conserved end residues are part of each CDR3.

>TRBV11-2
CASSLDSSGVSSYEQYF
>TRBV5-6
CASSFGQGLYEQYF
>TRBV12-3/TRBV12-4
CASSLGGSGNTIYF
>TRBV11-2
CASSTSRKRTYEQYF
>TRBV6-4
CASSKTDRETQYF
>TRBV4-2
CASSQGGSITDTQYF
>TRBV24-1
CATSDRRTDNSNQPQHF
>TRBV6-1
CASKGTSDWSYNEQFF
>TRBV27
CASSPTGGLQPQHF
>TRBV28
CASSLSRLGNQPQHF
>TRBV20-1
CSAYGVAGSNEQFF
>TRBV29-1
CSVEDAPGRAYEQYF
>TRBV25-1
CASGTYARGEKLFF
>TRBV28
CASRRPDRGLSYEQYF
>TRBV29-1
CSVSPGPGGANVLTF
>TRBV30
CAWIPFGSEQYF
>TRBV20-1
CSGTHQETQYF
>TRBV20-1
CSAGERYEQYF
>TRBV4-1
CASSRGGAGNTEAFF
>TRBV12-3/TRBV12-4
CASSWGQGMGTGELFF
>TRBV29-1
CSVEDLRRLNEQFF
>TRBV2
CASSERTEAFF
>TRBV20-1
CSARDPAGNEQFF
>TRBV28
CASSPTGSKNIQYF
>TRBV15
CATSRDIGDERPDTQYF
>TRBV12-3/TRBV12-4
CASSISGANVLTF
>TRBV28
CASSYTGTSVYNEQFF
>TRBV12-5
CASAPARYNEQFF
>TRBV4-1
CASSQEGLHTGELFF
>TRBV6-5
CASRIGQFNYGYTF
>TRBV29-1
CSVMGQISSSAQYF
>TRBV28
CASISAGDRVREQYF
>TRBV15
CATKLGQGETQYF